This TCR beta chain was captured in a study of T cells in Graves' hyperthyroidism and ophthalmopathy. Study-level findings and limits: Clonotypes that were expanded in thyroid above 0.001 mostly appeared in blood too. By a 13 V-J model, ophthalmopathy was set apart from stable hyperthyroidism.

Authors of the study amplified TCR beta CDR3 regions from RNA transcripts. The study used the HTBI primer set for a first-round RT-PCR of the TCR CDR3. TCRdb re-derived calls from the multiplex PCR reads in MiXCR, one entry per CDR3 protein. Of fewer than 500,000 distinct CDR3 sequences listed, about 14% are singletons. Details on this clonotype: Its target is unknown.

Uncontrolled infections, other autoimmune diseases, pregnancy or lactation led to exclusion of patients. The source of this sequence is a young woman with Graves' ophthalmopathy. The specimen was blood.

The CDR3 is CASSELAGGEQYF. CDR3 sequence (DNA): TGTGCCAGCAGTGAATTAGCGGGGGGCGAGCAGTACTTC. The rearrangement uses TRBV6-1 and TRBJ2-7, with TRBD2 matching 10 bases. The V gene's germline CDR1 is MNHNS and CDR2 SASEGT. This CDR3 comprises 13 residues. After removal of 2 bases from V and 6 bases from J, the junction contained 1 base not matched to a gene.